The 19 T cell receptor beta chains below were found in one sample sequenced in a study of response to subunit inactivated influenza vaccine. TCRdb independently ran MiXCR on the RT-PCR reads; one entry per CDR3 protein. The sample lists 750,000 to 850,000 distinct CDR3 sequences, roughly 18% occurring once. Material: PBMCs from blood, obtained 5 days after vaccination. These receptors all come from a man aged 45-65 years who received an inactivated influenza vaccine.

There are a few counts of this clonotype. This chain connects TRBV12-3 or TRBV12-4 to TRBJ1-1, with D uncertain. The CDR3 has 12 amino acids. Trimming cost V 6 bases and J 0 bases, with 5 bases left between them. The CDR3 nucleotides are TGTGCCAGCAGACACCTGAACACTGAAGCTTTCTTT. Translation: CASRHLNTEAFF.

A few counts support this clonotype. The rearrangement joins TRBV20-1 to TRBJ2-1; possible D gene TRBD2, 5 bases. CDR1 and CDR2 from the germline V gene are DFQATT and SNEGSKA (reference sequence). Trimming took 2 bases from V and 6 from J, leaving 11 bases between them. The CDR3 length is 13 residues. The CDR3 DNA is TGCAGTGCTAGAAAGGAGGTAGTCAATGAGCAGTTCTTC. It codes for CSARKEVVNEQFF.

This clonotype showed up just a few times. The genes are TRBV18 and TRBJ2-7; D perhaps matches TRBD1 (6 bases). There are 14 residues in the CDR3. Germline lookup yields CDR1 KGHSH and CDR2 LQKENI. Trimming removed 6 bases at V and 3 bases at J, with 15 bases between. CDR3 protein: CASSLRDIHYEQYF. CDR3 sequence (DNA): TGTGCCAGCTCCCTCCGGGACATCCACTACGAGCAGTACTTC.

V is TRBV20-1 and J is TRBJ2-5, with 12 bases lining up with TRBD2. This CDR3 spans 15 amino acids. The germline CDR1 and CDR2 sequences are DFQATT and SNEGSKA (reference sequence). V lost 3 bases to trimming and J lost 2 bases; unmatched junction nucleotides: 4. The CDR3 nucleotides are TGCAGTGCTAGGGGACTAGCGGGTCAACAAGAGACCCAGTACTTC. Translated: CSARGLAGQQETQYF.

The chain links TRBV24-1 to TRBJ2-6; the D is unclear. The germline gives CDR1 KGHDR, CDR2 SFDVKD. This CDR3 region has 13 residues. The V end lost 3 bases, the J end lost 3 bases, and 2 bases lay between the germline ends. The CDR3 DNA reads TGTGCCACCAGTGATGGTGGGGCCAACGTCCTGACTTTC. Amino acid sequence: CATSDGGANVLTF.

The rearrangement joins TRBV6-1 to TRBJ1-2, with 8 bases aligning to TRBD1. The germline V gene has CDR1 MNHNS and CDR2 SASEGT. The CDR3 totals 15 residues. Losses at the gene ends were 8 bases for V and 3 bases for J; bases not matched to a gene: 11. CDR3 sequence (DNA): TGTGCCAGCCAAAGACCGGACAGGGTTCACTATGGCTACACCTTC. This encodes CASQRPDRVHYGYTF.

The chain links TRBV18 to TRBJ1-1; D unresolved. This CDR3 is built from 12 residues. Germline lookup yields CDR1 KGHSH and CDR2 LQKENI. The V end lost 6 bases, the J end lost 0 bases, and 5 bases lay between the germline ends. The CDR3 sequence: CASSNLNTEAFF. The CDR3 DNA is TGTGCCAGCTCGAATCTGAACACTGAAGCTTTCTTT.

The chain couples TRBV4-3 to TRBJ2-7; D remains ambiguous. V was shortened by 2 bases and J by 1 base, with 9 bases between the two germline ends. The CDR3 has 14 residues. From germline, CDR1 is LGHNA and CDR2 YSLEER. The CDR3 DNA reads as TGCGCCAGCAGCCAAAGGGCACAGTCCTACGAGCAGTACTTC. Protein product: CASSQRAQSYEQYF.

V and J are TRBV5-1 and TRBJ2-7, with 9 bases fitting TRBD2. The CDR3 is 16 residues long. The J segment lost 4 bases and the V segment lost 0 bases, leaving 8 bases of the junction unmatched. Germline V lookup: CDR1 SGHRS, CDR2 YFSETQ. The CDR3 reads CASSLGASGTVYEQYF. CDR3 DNA: TGCGCCAGCAGCTTGGGGGCTAGCGGGACGGTATACGAGCAGTACTTC.

This clonotype showed up just a few times. CDR3 bases: TGTGCCAGCAGTTTATGGGCCGACCGTAAAGAGACCCAGTACTTC. It is translated as CASSLWADRKETQYF. The J gene is TRBJ2-5, the V gene TRBV27; D call uncertain. Between the trimmed V and J ends, which lost 1 base and 3 bases, there was a span of 12 bases. This CDR3 has 15 amino acids. In germline, CDR1 is MNHEY, CDR2 SMNVEV (reference sequence).

The rearrangement joins TRBV5-1 to TRBJ2-5; no reliable D call. Germline V gene data show CDR1 as SGHRS and CDR2 as YFSETQ. Trimming cost V 5 bases and J 1 base, with 12 bases left between them. This CDR3 has 14 residues. CDR3 in DNA: TGCGCCAGCAGGGATCTAGGAGTCCAAGAGACCCAGTACTTC. Residues: CASRDLGVQETQYF. The variable domain in full, with the rest retrieved from reference TRBV5-1 and TRBJ2-5, is KAGVTQTPRYLIKTRGQQVTLSCSPISGHRSVSWYQQTPGQGLQFLFEYFSETQRNKGNFPGRFSGRQFSNSRSEMNVSTLELGDSALYLCASRDLGVQETQYFGPGTRLLVL.

The genes are TRBV15 and TRBJ2-1; D call uncertain. Looked up from germline, CDR1 is LNHNV and CDR2 is YYDKDF (reference sequence). This CDR3 spans 15 amino acids. Deletions cut 0 bases from V and 4 bases from J, with 10 bases between. The CDR3 loop reads CATSRDPTEYNEQFF. The CDR3, as DNA: TGTGCCACCAGCAGAGATCCGACGGAATACAATGAGCAGTTCTTC. Full variable domain (rest looked up from reference TRBV15 and TRBJ2-1): DAMVIQNPRYQVTQFGKPVTLSCSQTLNHNVMYWYQQKSSQAPKLLFHYYDKDFNNEADTPDNFQSRRPNTSFCFLDIRSPGLGDTAMYLCATSRDPTEYNEQFFGPGTRLTVL.

Many counts were recorded for this clonotype. The chain joins TRBV6-2 or TRBV6-3 to TRBJ2-7; D is undetermined. Germline V lookup: CDR1 MNHEY, CDR2 SVGEGT. The CDR3 is made up of 12 amino acids. V shed 2 bases and J shed 5 bases, with 7 bases lying between them. The CDR3 DNA reads as TGTGCCAGCAGTTACACGGGTAACGAGCAGTACTTC. Translating gives CASSYTGNEQYF.

J is TRBJ2-2 and V is TRBV11-2; 11 bases map to TRBD2. The CDR3 has 16 residues. Trimming removed 0 bases from V and 7 bases from J; junction bases left unmatched: 4. The germline V gene has CDR1 SGHAT and CDR2 FQNNGV. The CDR3 protein is CASSLEPSGGFGELFF. CDR3 nucleotide sequence: TGTGCCAGCAGCTTAGAGCCTAGCGGGGGGTTCGGGGAGCTGTTTTTT.

This clonotype was counted ten times or more. J is TRBJ2-7 and V is TRBV20-1; no definite D call. Germline CDR1 is DFQATT and CDR2 is SNEGSKA (reference sequence). V gave up 3 bases and J gave up 2 bases, with 17 bases separating them. The CDR3 extends over 15 amino acids. The CDR3 loop is CSASGPSGRTYEQYF. The CDR3, as DNA: TGCAGTGCTAGTGGCCCCAGTGGCAGAACCTACGAGCAGTACTTC.

The chain links TRBV5-1 to TRBJ1-4; D may be TRBD1 (6 bases). This CDR3 spans 16 amino acids. Germline loops: CDR1 SGHRS, CDR2 YFSETQ. Trimming cost V 0 bases and J 3 bases, with 12 bases left between them. The CDR3 spells CASSLVGDTPNEKLFF. The CDR3 DNA is TGCGCCAGCAGCTTGGTCGGGGACACTCCTAATGAAAAACTGTTTTTT.

This clonotype was counted a few times. The chain links TRBV28 to TRBJ1-2; D remains unclear. V was pared by 1 base and J by 3 bases, with 12 bases between. The CDR3 is 15 residues long. Germline V lookup: CDR1 MDHEN, CDR2 SYDVKM. CDR3 amino acids: CASSLLLVLDYGYTF. CDR3 nucleotide sequence: TGTGCCAGCAGTTTATTATTGGTGCTGGACTATGGCTACACCTTC.

The V call is TRBV6-2 or TRBV6-3, the J call TRBJ2-6; 9 bases agree with TRBD2. Germline CDR1 reads MNHEY; CDR2 reads SVGEGT. There are 17 residues in the CDR3. V trimming: 7 bases; J trimming: 1 base; junction bases outside the gene matches: 8. Here the CDR3 reads CASTSGTSQSGANVLTF. Written as DNA, the CDR3 is TGTGCCAGCACCTCCGGGACTAGCCAGTCTGGGGCCAACGTCCTGACTTTC.

V is TRBV10-3 and J is TRBJ1-5; TRBD1 aligns across 9 bases. Germline trimming cut 6 bases from V and 7 bases from J; bases unmatched to any gene: 4. Per germline, CDR1 ENHRY and CDR2 SYGVKD. This CDR3 is built from 13 residues. CDR3 DNA sequence: TGTGCCATCAGCCCGGGACAGGGCCAGCCCCAGCATTTT. This translates into CAISPGQGQPQHF.